These T cell receptor beta chains were read from a single sample in a study of vaccination effects on CD4 cells after COVID-19. Sequenced by immunoSEQ multiplex PCR; TCRdb stores in-frame clones only, minus some. This sample yields tens of thousands of clones, of which around 73% are seen a single time; about 27% belongs to the top ten. The antigens of these receptors remain unknown. The sample was CD4+ T cells from PBMCs cultured with HCoV-OC43 spike peptides, taken before COVID-19 vaccination. The receptors derive from a human donor who received a COVID-19 vaccine. Each CDR3 is given with its conserved first and last residue. Fields, in order: J gene, V gene, D gene, clone size, CDR3 DNA, CDR3 protein. A D gene is named only where the DNA matches it firmly. Some rows mark clone size as missing; the rest say once, few, many or name a class of expanded clone.

j_gene: TRBJ2-4
v_gene: TRBV2
d_gene: TRBD1
abundance: -
CDR3nt: TGTGCCAGCAGGGAACAGGGGGTCGATGGAAACATTCAGTACTTC
CDR3aa: CASREQGVDGNIQYF

j_gene: TRBJ2-5
v_gene: TRBV5-1
d_gene: -
abundance: -
CDR3nt: TGCGCCAGCAGCTTGGCTCAGGCGGCACAAGAGACCCAGTACTTC
CDR3aa: CASSLAQAAQETQYF

j_gene: TRBJ2-1
v_gene: TRBV27
d_gene: TRBD2
abundance: -
CDR3nt: TGTGCCAGCAGTTTATCACTAGCGTTTAGCTCCTACAATGAGCAGTTCTTC
CDR3aa: CASSLSLAFSSYNEQFF

j_gene: TRBJ1-5
v_gene: TRBV18
d_gene: -
abundance: -
CDR3nt: TGTGCCAGCTCAGCGGTGGGCGGGGCTAGCAATCAGCCCCAGCATTTT
CDR3aa: CASSAVGGASNQPQHF

j_gene: TRBJ1-3
v_gene: TRBV2
d_gene: -
abundance: -
CDR3nt: TGTGCCATCTCCCGACGCTCTGGAAACACCATATATTTT
CDR3aa: CAISRRSGNTIYF

j_gene: TRBJ2-5
v_gene: TRBV10-3
d_gene: TRBD2
abundance: -
CDR3nt: TGTGCCATCAGGGGACTAGCAGGGGAGACCCAGTACTTC
CDR3aa: CAIRGLAGETQYF

j_gene: TRBJ2-1
v_gene: TRBV19
d_gene: TRBD2
abundance: -
CDR3nt: TGTGCCAGTAGATCCCCGGGGGGGAACAATGAGCAGTTCTTC
CDR3aa: CASRSPGGNNEQFF

j_gene: TRBJ1-5
v_gene: TRBV10-3
d_gene: -
abundance: -
CDR3nt: TGTGCCATCAGTGAGTCGAAGGTCACTGATCAGCCCCAGCATTTT
CDR3aa: CAISESKVTDQPQHF

j_gene: TRBJ1-1
v_gene: TRBV20-1
d_gene: -
abundance: few
CDR3nt: TGCAGTGCTAGGGGGGGCACTGAAGCTTTCTTT
CDR3aa: CSARGGTEAFF

j_gene: TRBJ1-4
v_gene: TRBV15
d_gene: TRBD1
abundance: -
CDR3nt: TGTGCCACCAGCAGAGGGCAGGGGGTAGGGGAAAAACTGTTTTTT
CDR3aa: CATSRGQGVGEKLFF

j_gene: TRBJ2-1
v_gene: TRBV30
d_gene: TRBD2
abundance: -
CDR3nt: TGTGCCTGGAGTGTTACTAGCGGGGGTCATAGGCAGTTCTTC
CDR3aa: CAWSVTSGGHRQFF

j_gene: TRBJ1-3
v_gene: TRBV6-5
d_gene: -
abundance: -
CDR3nt: TGTGCCAGCAGCCTCGGACTCCCCACTGGAAACACCATATATTTT
CDR3aa: CASSLGLPTGNTIYF

j_gene: TRBJ1-2
v_gene: TRBV6-5
d_gene: -
abundance: few
CDR3nt: TGTGCCAGCGCCTCCTACTATGGCTACACCTTC
CDR3aa: CASASYYGYTF

j_gene: TRBJ2-1
v_gene: TRBV2
d_gene: -
abundance: -
CDR3nt: TGTGCCAGCAGCCTAGCTATCTCCTACAATGAGCAGTTCTTC
CDR3aa: CASSLAISYNEQFF

j_gene: TRBJ2-2
v_gene: TRBV30
d_gene: -
abundance: -
CDR3nt: TGTGCCTGGGCGCGGGATGGAGTCGGGGAGCTGTTTTTT
CDR3aa: CAWARDGVGELFF

j_gene: TRBJ1-1
v_gene: TRBV4-2
d_gene: -
abundance: few
CDR3nt: TGTGCCAGCAGCCAAGATTCGCAGGGAGGCACTGAAGCTTTCTTT
CDR3aa: CASSQDSQGGTEAFF

j_gene: TRBJ1-2
v_gene: TRBV28
d_gene: -
abundance: -
CDR3nt: TGTGCCAGCAGTTTATCGACAGCCTATGGCTACACCTTC
CDR3aa: CASSLSTAYGYTF

j_gene: TRBJ1-5
v_gene: TRBV28
d_gene: TRBD1
abundance: once
CDR3nt: TGTGCCAGCAGTCTGGGGACAGGCCTCCAGCATTTT
CDR3aa: CASSLGTGLQHF

j_gene: TRBJ1-2
v_gene: TRBV24-1
d_gene: -
abundance: few
CDR3nt: TGTGCCACCAGTAGCACCCTCAACTATGGCTACACCTTC
CDR3aa: CATSSTLNYGYTF

j_gene: TRBJ1-1
v_gene: TRBV30
d_gene: TRBD1
abundance: few
CDR3nt: TGTGCCTGGAGTGGGGACAGCAACACTGAAGCTTTCTTT
CDR3aa: CAWSGDSNTEAFF

j_gene: TRBJ1-5
v_gene: TRBV6-1
d_gene: -
abundance: -
CDR3nt: TGTGCCAGCAGTGAGAATCAGCCCCAGCATTTT
CDR3aa: CASSENQPQHF

j_gene: TRBJ2-7
v_gene: TRBV2
d_gene: -
abundance: few
CDR3nt: TGTGCCAGCAGTGCGAAGGGGCCGTACGAGCAGTACTTC
CDR3aa: CASSAKGPYEQYF

j_gene: TRBJ1-4
v_gene: TRBV5-6
d_gene: -
abundance: -
CDR3nt: TGTGCCAGCAGCTTTCGTCAGGGGTCTACTGAAAAACTGTTTTTT
CDR3aa: CASSFRQGSTEKLFF

j_gene: TRBJ1-1
v_gene: TRBV7-2
d_gene: TRBD1
abundance: -
CDR3nt: TGTGCCAGCAGCTTATGGGGACAGGGATTTCGGAACACTGAAGCTTTCTTT
CDR3aa: CASSLWGQGFRNTEAFF

j_gene: TRBJ1-2
v_gene: TRBV30
d_gene: -
abundance: -
CDR3nt: TGTGCCTGGAGTGTGGGACGGGAATATGGCTACACCTTC
CDR3aa: CAWSVGREYGYTF

j_gene: TRBJ2-6
v_gene: TRBV6-5
d_gene: -
abundance: few
CDR3nt: TGTGCCAGCAGACCAGACAACTCTGGGGCCAACGTCCTGACTTTC
CDR3aa: CASRPDNSGANVLTF

j_gene: TRBJ2-3
v_gene: TRBV7-2
d_gene: TRBD1
abundance: -
CDR3nt: TGTGCCAGCAGCTTAGGGACAGGTGCCGATACGCAGTATTTT
CDR3aa: CASSLGTGADTQYF

j_gene: TRBJ1-2
v_gene: TRBV28
d_gene: TRBD1
abundance: -
CDR3nt: TGTGCCAGCAGGTTCCGGGACAGATATAACTATGGCTACACCTTC
CDR3aa: CASRFRDRYNYGYTF

j_gene: TRBJ2-7
v_gene: TRBV15
d_gene: -
abundance: -
CDR3nt: TGTGCCACCAGCAGAGACCGGGGTAGCCATCACGAGCAGTACTTC
CDR3aa: CATSRDRGSHHEQYF

j_gene: TRBJ2-2
v_gene: TRBV25-1
d_gene: TRBD2
abundance: -
CDR3nt: TGTGCCAGCAGGCGGGAGGTTGGTACCGGGGAGCTGTTTTTT
CDR3aa: CASRREVGTGELFF